Sequencing of this T cell receptor (beta chain) was carried out in a study of blood T cell repertoires in COVID-19. Measured with immunoSEQ multiplex PCR; TCRdb has only the in-frame clones, and not every one. This table holds around 170,000 clones, about 80% found once. CDR1 is DFQATT, CDR2 SNEGSKA, per germline (reference sequence). Trimming removed 3 bases from V and 10 bases from J; junction bases left unmatched: 8. The CDR3 consists of 12 residues. This chain joins TRBV20-1 and TRBJ2-5, with 7 bases identical to TRBD2. The sample consisted of PBMCs or T cells enriched from blood (not recorded which). The TCR comes from a man over 45 who had recovered from COVID-19. CDR3 in DNA: TGCAGTGCTAGTAAATGGGGGGAGGGCCAGTACTTC. It is translated as CSASKWGEGQYF.